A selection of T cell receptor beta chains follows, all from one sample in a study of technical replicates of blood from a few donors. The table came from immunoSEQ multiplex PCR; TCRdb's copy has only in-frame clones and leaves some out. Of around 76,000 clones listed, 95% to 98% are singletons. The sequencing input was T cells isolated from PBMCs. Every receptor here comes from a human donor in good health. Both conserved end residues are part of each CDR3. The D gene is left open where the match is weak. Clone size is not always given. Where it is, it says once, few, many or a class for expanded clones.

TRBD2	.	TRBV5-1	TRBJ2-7	CASSLGLADEQYF	TGCGCCAGCAGCTTAGGCCTAGCGGATGAGCAGTACTTC
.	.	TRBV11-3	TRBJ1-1	CASSLTDDTEAFF	TGTGCCAGCAGCTTAACAGATGACACTGAAGCTTTCTTT
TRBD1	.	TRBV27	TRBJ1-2	CASSPTGVKGYTF	TGTGCCAGCAGCCCCACAGGGGTTAAAGGCTACACCTTC
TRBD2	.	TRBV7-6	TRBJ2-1	CASSLGGLAVEQFF	TGTGCCAGCAGCTTAGGGGGACTAGCGGTGGAGCAGTTCTTC
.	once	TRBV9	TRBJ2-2	CASSPRQVTNTGELFF	TGTGCCAGCAGCCCCCGACAGGTAACGAACACCGGGGAGCTGTTTTTT
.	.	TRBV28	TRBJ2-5	CASSPDRNLQETQYF	TGTGCCAGCAGCCCTGACAGAAACTTACAAGAGACCCAGTACTTC
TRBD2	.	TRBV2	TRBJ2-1	CASSESGTRQNRNEQFF	TGTGCCAGCAGTGAATCCGGGACTAGGCAAAATCGCAATGAGCAGTTCTTC
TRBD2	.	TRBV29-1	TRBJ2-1	CSARKIAGDEQFF	TGCAGCGCTAGAAAAATAGCGGGAGATGAGCAGTTCTTC
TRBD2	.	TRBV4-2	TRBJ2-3	CASSQSSGETDTQYF	TGTGCCAGCAGCCAAAGTAGCGGGGAAACAGATACGCAGTATTTT
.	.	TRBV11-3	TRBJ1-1	CASSLGSVPNTEAFF	TGTGCCAGCAGCTTAGGGAGCGTACCGAACACTGAAGCTTTCTTT
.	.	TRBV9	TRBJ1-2	CASTSGLGYGYTF	TGTGCCAGCACCTCAGGGTTAGGCTATGGCTACACCTTC
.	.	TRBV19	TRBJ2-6	CATGVSGAGANVLTF	TGTGCCACCGGAGTTTCCGGGGCTGGGGCCAACGTCCTGACTTTC
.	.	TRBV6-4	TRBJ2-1	CASSERLRNNEQFF	TGTGCCAGCAGCGAGAGGTTACGGAACAATGAGCAGTTCTTC
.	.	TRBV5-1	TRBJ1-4	CASSFNGEDYEKLFF	TGCGCCAGCAGCTTTAATGGGGAGGACTACGAAAAACTGTTTTTT
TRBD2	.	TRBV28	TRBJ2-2	CASRSTSGNTGELFF	TGTGCCAGCAGGTCGACTAGCGGGAACACCGGGGAGCTGTTTTTT
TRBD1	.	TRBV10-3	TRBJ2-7	CAIKGGTGDHEQYF	TGTGCCATCAAGGGAGGGACAGGGGACCACGAGCAGTACTTC
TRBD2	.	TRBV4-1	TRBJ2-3	CASSGRSGSGDTQYF	TGCGCCAGCAGCGGCCGCAGCGGGAGTGGCGATACGCAGTATTTT
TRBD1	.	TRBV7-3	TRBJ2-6	CASSLTGQGAEGANVLTF	TGTGCCAGCAGCTTAACAGGTCAGGGGGCGGAGGGGGCCAACGTCCTGACTTTC
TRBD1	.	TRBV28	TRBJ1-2	CASSRDREVTYGYTF	TGTGCCAGCAGTCGGGACAGGGAAGTTACCTATGGCTACACCTTC
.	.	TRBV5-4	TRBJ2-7	CASSFGGSYEQYF	TGTGCCAGCAGCTTTGGAGGGAGCTACGAGCAGTACTTC
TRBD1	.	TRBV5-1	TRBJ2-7	CASRRQGAPDEQYF	TGCGCCAGCAGAAGACAGGGGGCCCCCGACGAGCAGTACTTC
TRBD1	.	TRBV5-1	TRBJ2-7	CASSRRTGDEQYF	TGCGCCAGCAGCAGAAGGACAGGGGACGAGCAGTACTTC
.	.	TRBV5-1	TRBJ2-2	CASSLDSRTGELFF	TGCGCCAGCAGCTTGGACAGCCGTACCGGGGAGCTGTTTTTT
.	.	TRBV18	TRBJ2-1	CASSPLVTREQFF	TGTGCCAGCTCACCATTAGTGACGAGGGAGCAGTTCTTC
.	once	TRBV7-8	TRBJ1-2	CASTPSRPGNYGYTF	TGTGCCAGCACTCCGTCTCGCCCAGGCAACTATGGCTACACCTTC
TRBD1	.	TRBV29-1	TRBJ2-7	CSVEITGGSYEQYF	TGCAGCGTTGAAATCACAGGGGGCTCCTACGAGCAGTACTTC
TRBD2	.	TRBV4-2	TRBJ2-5	CASSQTSGTEETQYF	TGTGCCAGCAGCCAGACTAGCGGGACGGAGGAGACCCAGTACTTC
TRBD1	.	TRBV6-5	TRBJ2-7	CASSGQGSEQYF	TGTGCCAGCAGTGGACAGGGGAGCGAGCAGTACTTC
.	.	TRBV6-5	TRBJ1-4	CASRPRRVEEKLFF	TGTGCCAGCAGGCCTAGGAGGGTTGAGGAAAAACTGTTTTTT
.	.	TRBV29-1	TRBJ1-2	CSVRRENYGYTF	TGCAGCGTGCGGAGGGAAAACTATGGCTACACCTTC
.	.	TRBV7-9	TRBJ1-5	CASSPPGVQPQHF	TGTGCCAGCAGCCCCCCCGGGGTTCAGCCCCAGCATTTT
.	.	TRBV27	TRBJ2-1	CASSLSSGGWEQFF	TGTGCCAGCAGTTTATCAAGTGGGGGCTGGGAGCAGTTCTTC
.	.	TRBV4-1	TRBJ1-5	CASSHPELSKPQHF	TGCGCCAGCAGCCACCCGGAGCTGAGCAAGCCCCAGCATTTT
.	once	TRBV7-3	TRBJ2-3	CASSSQPGLNTDTQYF	TGTGCCAGCAGCTCTCAGCCGGGATTGAACACAGATACGCAGTATTTT
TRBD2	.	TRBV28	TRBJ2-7	CASRFSTSGRFPYEQYF	TGTGCCAGCAGATTTTCAACCAGCGGGAGATTCCCCTACGAGCAGTACTTC
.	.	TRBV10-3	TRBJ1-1	CAISASGGGSTEAFF	TGTGCCATCAGTGCTTCGGGGGGGGGAAGCACTGAAGCTTTCTTT